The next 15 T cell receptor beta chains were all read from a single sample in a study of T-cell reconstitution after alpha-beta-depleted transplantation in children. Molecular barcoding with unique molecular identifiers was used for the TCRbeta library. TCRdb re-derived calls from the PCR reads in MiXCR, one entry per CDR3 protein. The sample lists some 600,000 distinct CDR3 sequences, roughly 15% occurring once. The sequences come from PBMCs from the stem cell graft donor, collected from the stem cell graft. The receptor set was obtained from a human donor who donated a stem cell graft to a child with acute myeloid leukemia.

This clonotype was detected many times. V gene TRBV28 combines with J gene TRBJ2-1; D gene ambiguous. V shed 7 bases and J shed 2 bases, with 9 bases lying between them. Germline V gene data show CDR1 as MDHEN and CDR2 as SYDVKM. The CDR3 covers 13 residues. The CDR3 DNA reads TGTGCCAGCACCGACGCCACCTACAATGAGCAGTTCTTC. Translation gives CASTDATYNEQFF.

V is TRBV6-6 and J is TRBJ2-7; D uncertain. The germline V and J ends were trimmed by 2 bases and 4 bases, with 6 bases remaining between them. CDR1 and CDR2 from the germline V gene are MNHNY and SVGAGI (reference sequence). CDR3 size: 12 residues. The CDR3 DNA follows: TGTGCCAGCAGTTACAAGGGTTACGAGCAGTACGTC. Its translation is CASSYKGYEQYV.

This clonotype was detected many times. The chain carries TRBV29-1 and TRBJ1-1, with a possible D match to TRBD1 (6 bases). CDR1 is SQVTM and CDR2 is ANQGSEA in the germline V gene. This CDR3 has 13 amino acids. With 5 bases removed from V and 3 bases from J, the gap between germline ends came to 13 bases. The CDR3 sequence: CSVKGQQYTEAFF. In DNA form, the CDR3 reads TGCAGCGTTAAAGGACAGCAGTACACTGAAGCTTTCTTT.

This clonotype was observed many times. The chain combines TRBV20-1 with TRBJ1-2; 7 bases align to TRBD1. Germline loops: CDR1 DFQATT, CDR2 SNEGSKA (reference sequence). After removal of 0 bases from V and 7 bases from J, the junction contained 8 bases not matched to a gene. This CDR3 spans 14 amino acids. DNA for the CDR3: TGCAGTGCTAGAGACCCCGACAGGGAGGGTGGCTACACCTTC. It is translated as CSARDPDREGGYTF.

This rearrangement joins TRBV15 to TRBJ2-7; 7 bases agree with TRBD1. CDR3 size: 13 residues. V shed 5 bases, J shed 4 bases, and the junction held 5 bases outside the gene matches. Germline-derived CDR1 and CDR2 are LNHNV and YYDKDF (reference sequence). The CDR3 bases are TGTGCCACCAGCCTGGACAGGTTGTACGAGCAGTACTTC. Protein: CATSLDRLYEQYF.

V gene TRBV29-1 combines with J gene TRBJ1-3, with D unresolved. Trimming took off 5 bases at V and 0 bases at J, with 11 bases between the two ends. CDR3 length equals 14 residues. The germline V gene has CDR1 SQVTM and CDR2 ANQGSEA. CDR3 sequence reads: CSVRGSSSGNTIYF. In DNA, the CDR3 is TGCAGCGTTCGCGGGAGCAGCTCTGGAAACACCATATATTTT.

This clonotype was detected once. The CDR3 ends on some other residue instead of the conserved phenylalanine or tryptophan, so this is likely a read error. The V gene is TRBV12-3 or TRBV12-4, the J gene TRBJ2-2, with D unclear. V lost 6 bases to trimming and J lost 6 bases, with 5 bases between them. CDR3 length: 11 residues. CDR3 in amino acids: CASRFSGELFV. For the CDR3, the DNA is TGTGCCAGCAGATTTTCCGGGGAGCTGTTTGTT.

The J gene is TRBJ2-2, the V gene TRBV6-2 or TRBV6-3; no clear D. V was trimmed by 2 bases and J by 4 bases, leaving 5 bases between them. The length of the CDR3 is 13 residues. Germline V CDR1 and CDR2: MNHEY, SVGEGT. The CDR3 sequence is CASSYVITGELFF. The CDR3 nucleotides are TGTGCCAGCAGTTACGTCATCACCGGGGAGCTGTTTTTT.

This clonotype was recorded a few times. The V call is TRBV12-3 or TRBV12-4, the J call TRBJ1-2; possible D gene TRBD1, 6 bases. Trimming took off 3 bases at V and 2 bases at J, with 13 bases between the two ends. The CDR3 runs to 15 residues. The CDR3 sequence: CASSFGGLKNYGYTF. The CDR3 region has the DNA TGTGCCAGCAGTTTCGGGGGCCTAAAAAACTATGGCTACACCTTC.

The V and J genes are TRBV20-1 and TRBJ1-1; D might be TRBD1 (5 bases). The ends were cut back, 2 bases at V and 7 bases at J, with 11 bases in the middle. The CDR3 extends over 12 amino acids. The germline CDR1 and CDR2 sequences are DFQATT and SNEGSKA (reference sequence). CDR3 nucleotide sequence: TGCAGTGCTAGATCAGGGTTCAGTGAAGCTTTCTTT. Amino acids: CSARSGFSEAFF.

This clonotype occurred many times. Here the CDR3 DNA reads TGTGCCAGCAGCTTAGACAGGGGGAAAGGAGGCGACGAGCAGTACGTC. Amino acids: CASSLDRGKGGDEQYV. The J gene is TRBJ2-7, the V gene TRBV7-8, with TRBD1 matching over 8 bases. This CDR3 is 16 amino acids long. Germline assignment: CDR1 SGHVS and CDR2 FQNEAQ. The V and J ends lost 1 base and 5 bases, in that order; junction bases with no gene match: 10.

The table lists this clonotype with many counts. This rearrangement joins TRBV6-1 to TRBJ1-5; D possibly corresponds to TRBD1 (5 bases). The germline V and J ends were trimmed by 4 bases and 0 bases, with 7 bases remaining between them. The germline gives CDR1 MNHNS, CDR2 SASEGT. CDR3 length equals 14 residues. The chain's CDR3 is CASSGQYSNQPQHF. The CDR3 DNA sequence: TGTGCCAGCAGTGGACAGTATAGCAATCAGCCCCAGCATTTT.

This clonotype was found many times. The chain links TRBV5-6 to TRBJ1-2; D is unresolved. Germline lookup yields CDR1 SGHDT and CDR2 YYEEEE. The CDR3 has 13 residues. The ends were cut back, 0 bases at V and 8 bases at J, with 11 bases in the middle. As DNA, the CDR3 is TGTGCCAGCAGCTTGGAGCAAAGGAGGGGCTACACCTTC. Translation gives CASSLEQRRGYTF.

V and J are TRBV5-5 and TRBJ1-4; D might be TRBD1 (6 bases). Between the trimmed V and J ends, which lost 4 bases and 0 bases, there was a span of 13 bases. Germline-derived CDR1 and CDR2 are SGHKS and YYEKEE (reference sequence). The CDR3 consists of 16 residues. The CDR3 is CASSPGQLATNEKLFF. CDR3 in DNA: TGTGCCAGCAGCCCCGGACAGCTTGCAACTAATGAAAAACTGTTTTTT.

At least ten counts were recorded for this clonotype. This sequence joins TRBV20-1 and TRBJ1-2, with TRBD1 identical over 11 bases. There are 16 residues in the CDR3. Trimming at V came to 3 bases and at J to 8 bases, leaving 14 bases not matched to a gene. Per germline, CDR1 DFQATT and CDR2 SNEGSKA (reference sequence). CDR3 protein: CSASRGSVGQGDGYTF. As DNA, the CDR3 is TGCAGTGCTAGTAGGGGCTCCGTGGGACAGGGGGACGGCTACACCTTC.